Each of the 20 T cell receptor beta chains below was sequenced from the same sample in a study of early T cells in non-severe SARS-CoV-2 infection. TCRdb ran MiXCR on the 5' RACE reads and lists one entry per CDR3 protein. The data contain about 83,000 distinct CDR3 sequences, over 9.5% of them seen just once; the ten biggest clones take up roughly 8%. This specimen consisted of whole blood, obtained at baseline. Receptors originate from an adult who was a healthcare worker with PCR-confirmed SARS-CoV-2 infection or an uninfected control (not recorded which).

This clonotype was picked up a small number of times. CDR3 residues: CSARFWGEQYF. DNA of the CDR3: TGCAGTGCTAGGTTCTGGGGCGAGCAGTACTTC. The rearrangement links TRBV20-1 to TRBJ2-7; D gene ambiguous. The CDR3 sequence is 11 residues long. The V gene lost 3 bases and the J gene lost 6 bases, with 9 bases spanning the gap. Per the germline V gene, CDR1 is DFQATT and CDR2 is SNEGSKA (reference sequence).

This clonotype was picked up many times. The chain links TRBV12-3 or TRBV12-4 to TRBJ2-3, with D perhaps TRBD2 (5 bases). The V end lost 1 base, the J end lost 4 bases, and 9 bases lay between the germline ends. The CDR3 runs to 14 residues. CDR3 protein: CASSLGGGPDTQYF. DNA for the CDR3: TGTGCCAGCAGTTTAGGCGGAGGCCCAGATACGCAGTATTTT.

The V and J genes are TRBV18 and TRBJ1-5; D unresolved. The CDR3 consists of 14 residues. The V gene lost 3 bases and the J gene lost 0 bases, with 6 bases spanning the gap. In germline, CDR1 is KGHSH, CDR2 LQKENI. The CDR3 spells CASSPALSNQPQHF. The CDR3 nucleotides read TGTGCCAGCTCACCCGCCCTTAGCAATCAGCCCCAGCATTTT.

This clonotype was seen a handful of times. The chain recombines TRBV20-1 with TRBJ1-6, with D unresolved. The V end was cut by 6 bases, the J end by 7 bases, with 10 bases between. This CDR3 spans 12 amino acids. From germline, CDR1 is DFQATT and CDR2 SNEGSKA (reference sequence). The CDR3: CSAGQLNSPLHF. The DNA of the CDR3 is TGCAGTGCGGGCCAACTCAATTCACCCCTCCACTTT.

The V and J genes are TRBV6-5 and TRBJ2-1; D uncertain. CDR1 and CDR2 (germline): MNHEY, SVGAGI. The length of the CDR3 is 16 residues. V was trimmed by 7 bases and J by 8 bases, leaving 24 bases between them. Here the CDR3 DNA reads TGTGCCAGCACGCCCTCCCAGATTGGGCAGCCACATGAGCAGTTCTTC. Encoded protein: CASTPSQIGQPHEQFF.

In its sample, this clonotype was seen many times. Here the CDR3 reads CASGPDSDEQFF. CDR3 DNA: TGTGCTAGTGGCCCCGACTCCGATGAGCAGTTCTTC. This chain joins TRBV12-5 and TRBJ2-1; no definite D call. CDR3 size: 12 residues. Between the trimmed V and J ends, which lost 6 bases and 8 bases, there was a span of 11 bases. CDR1 and CDR2 (germline): LGHNT, FRNRAP.

Many counts were recorded for this clonotype. The chain has TRBV28 and TRBJ2-1, with TRBD2 identical over 14 bases. The V gene's germline CDR1 is MDHEN and CDR2 SYDVKM. This CDR3 is 16 amino acids long. With V trimmed by 5 bases and J by 5 bases, 5 bases remained unmatched. The CDR3 loop is CASSPLGLAGDNEQFF. CDR3 DNA sequence: TGTGCCAGCAGTCCCCTGGGACTAGCGGGAGACAATGAGCAGTTCTTC.

This clonotype was observed at least ten times. The chain carries TRBV20-1 and TRBJ1-2; a possible D gene is TRBD1 (5 bases). The CDR3 has 15 residues. The germline V gene has CDR1 DFQATT and CDR2 SNEGSKA (reference sequence). V lost 6 bases and J lost 3, with 20 bases in between. CDR3 bases: TGCAGTGCCATAACCCTATCCGGGGCCGACTATGGCTACACCTTC. Encoded protein: CSAITLSGADYGYTF.

As for this clonotype: A junction boundary mismatches the germline segment, possibly from a read error. The chain uses TRBV20-1 and TRBJ2-7; D remains ambiguous. The CDR3 spans 13 residues. Germline V gene sequence: CDR1 DFQATT, CDR2 SNEGSKA (reference sequence). The CDR3 bases are TGCGGTGCTAGAGAGCGAGCCAACTACGAGCAGTACTTC. Amino acid sequence: CGARERANYEQYF.

This clonotype was observed many times. This chain links TRBV4-2 with TRBJ1-5; D gene unclear. V dropped 0 bases and J dropped 5 bases, with 5 bases sitting between them. The CDR3 extends over 13 amino acids. The germline V gene encodes CDR1 LGHNA and CDR2 YNFKEQ. CDR3 sequence reads: CASSQDLDQPQHF. DNA for the CDR3: TGTGCCAGCAGCCAAGATCTTGATCAGCCCCAGCATTTT.

The CDR3: CASSSGQNYGYTF. DNA for the CDR3: TGTGCCAGCTCATCGGGACAGAACTATGGCTACACCTTC. The J gene is TRBJ1-2, the V gene TRBV18, with 7 bases lining up with TRBD1. Losses at the gene ends were 5 bases for V and 2 bases for J; bases not matched to a gene: 2. The germline CDR1 and CDR2 sequences are KGHSH and LQKENI. The CDR3 spans 13 residues.

The chain couples TRBV27 to TRBJ1-4; weak D call: TRBD1 (5 bases). Trimming stripped 6 bases from V and 10 bases from J, with 15 bases between. The germline V gene encodes CDR1 MNHEY and CDR2 SMNVEV (reference sequence). This CDR3 spans 13 amino acids. The CDR3 DNA is TGTGCCAGCAGCCTAGACAGATTAGGAAAACTGTTTTTT. Translation: CASSLDRLGKLFF. Using reference TRBV27 and TRBJ1-4 for the parts outside the CDR3, the full variable domain is EAQVTQNPRYLITVTGKKLTVTCSQNMNHEYMSWYRQDPGLGLRQIYYSMNVEVTDKGDVPEGYKVSRKEKRNFPLILESPSPNQTSLYFCASSLDRLGKLFFGSGTQLSVL.

This clonotype was seen many times. The chain has TRBV5-8 and TRBJ2-1; 9 nucleotides match TRBD2. V was clipped by 7 bases and J by 3 bases; unmatched bases: 8. Germline V gives CDR1 SGHTS, CDR2 YDEGEE. The CDR3 is made up of 15 amino acids. The CDR3 sequence is CASRQLAGIYNEQFF. Here the CDR3 DNA reads TGTGCCAGCCGCCAGCTAGCGGGAATCTACAATGAGCAGTTCTTC.

J is TRBJ2-7 and V is TRBV18, with 7 bases identical to TRBD1. V lost 5 bases, J lost 5 bases, and 0 bases stayed unmatched. The CDR3 length is 11 residues. CDR1 KGHSH and CDR2 LQKENI come from the germline V gene. CDR3 nucleotide sequence: TGTGCCAGCTCAACAGGGGACGAGCAGTACTTC. Protein sequence: CASSTGDEQYF.

The chain joins TRBV3-1 to TRBJ2-1, with 10 bases lining up with TRBD2. The CDR3 runs 15 residues. V shed 7 bases, J shed 9 bases, and the junction held 12 bases outside the gene matches. CDR1 and CDR2 (germline): LGHDT, YNNKEL (reference sequence). CDR3 nucleotide sequence: TGTGCCAGCACCCAGGCGGCTAGCGGGAGCGTTGAGCAGTTCTTC. It codes for CASTQAASGSVEQFF.

This chain uses TRBV3-1 with TRBJ1-6; no clear D. Trimming pared 4 bases from V and 11 bases from J, leaving 18 bases between. The CDR3 length is 15 residues. Germline V gene lookup returns CDR1 LGHDT and CDR2 YNNKEL (reference sequence). The CDR3 here is CASSPLRTGGTPLHF. DNA of the CDR3: TGTGCCAGCAGCCCACTTCGGACGGGAGGAACACCCCTCCACTTT.

This clonotype was counted only a few times. The chain has TRBV12-3 or TRBV12-4 and TRBJ2-7; D is undetermined. Trimming removed 1 base at V and 0 bases at J, with 10 bases between. CDR3 length equals 15 residues. The CDR3 nucleotides are TGTGCCAGCAGTTTAGGGGATACGAGCTCCTACGAGCAGTACTTC. Its protein product is CASSLGDTSSYEQYF.

There are a few counts of this clonotype. The chain joins TRBV28 to TRBJ2-4; no firm D call. Germline V gene data show CDR1 as MDHEN and CDR2 as SYDVKM. V was pared by 6 bases and J by 0 bases, with 6 bases between. The CDR3 spans 13 residues. The CDR3 loop is CASRGIAKNIQYF. The DNA for the CDR3 is TGTGCCAGCAGGGGAATAGCCAAAAACATTCAGTACTTC.

This clonotype was counted ten times or more. The rearrangement joins TRBV20-1 to TRBJ2-1, with D uncertain. With 0 bases removed from V and 9 bases from J, the gap between germline ends came to 9 bases. Germline values: CDR1 DFQATT, CDR2 SNEGSKA (reference sequence). This CDR3 has 12 amino acids. This CDR3 reads CSARDRFAEQFF. The DNA of the CDR3 is TGCAGTGCTAGAGATCGGTTCGCTGAGCAGTTCTTC.

This clonotype was counted only a few times. CDR3 in DNA: TGCGCCAGCAGCTGGGAGGTCTACGACGAGCAGTACTTC. Translation gives CASSWEVYDEQYF. V is TRBV5-1 and J is TRBJ2-7, with D perhaps matching TRBD2 (6 bases). CDR3 length: 13 residues. CDR1 is SGHRS, CDR2 YFSETQ, per germline. V was cut by 3 bases and J by 5 bases, with 12 bases left in between.